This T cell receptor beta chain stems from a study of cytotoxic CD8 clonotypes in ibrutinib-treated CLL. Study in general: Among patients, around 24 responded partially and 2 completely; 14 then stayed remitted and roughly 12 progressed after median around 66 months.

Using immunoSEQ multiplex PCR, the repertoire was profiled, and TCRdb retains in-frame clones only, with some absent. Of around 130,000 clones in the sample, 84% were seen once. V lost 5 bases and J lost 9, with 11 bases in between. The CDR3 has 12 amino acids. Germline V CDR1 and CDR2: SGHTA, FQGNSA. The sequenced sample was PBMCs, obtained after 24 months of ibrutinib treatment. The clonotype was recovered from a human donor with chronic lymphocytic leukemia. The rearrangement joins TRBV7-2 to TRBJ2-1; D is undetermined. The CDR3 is CASSALAGEQFF. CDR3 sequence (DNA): TGTGCCAGCAGCGCCTTAGCCGGTGAGCAGTTCTTC.